Each of the 9 T cell receptor beta chains below was sequenced from the same sample in a study of early T cells in non-severe SARS-CoV-2 infection. MiXCR was run by TCRdb on the 5' RACE reads, yielding one entry per CDR3 protein. The sample has 50,000 to 60,000 distinct CDR3 sequences; about 7.1% are singletons. This specimen was whole blood, taken at baseline. These receptors were obtained from an adult who was a healthcare worker with PCR-confirmed SARS-CoV-2 infection or an uninfected control (not recorded which).

This clonotype was counted between two and nine times. The chain recombines TRBV4-3 with TRBJ1-5; 7 bases are shared with TRBD1. The CDR3 covers 15 residues. CDR1 is LGHNA and CDR2 is YSLEER in the germline V gene. Trimming took 1 base from V and 3 from J; bases not matched to a gene: 3. The CDR3 region has the DNA TGCGCCAGCAGCCAAGGGACAGGCTTCAATCAGCCCCAGCATTTT. This codes for CASSQGTGFNQPQHF.

In this sample, this clonotype turned up a few times. The gene calls are TRBV15 and TRBJ1-4, with 9 bases fitting TRBD1. The CDR3 has 20 amino acids. J lost 1 base, V lost 3 bases, and 15 bases had no gene match. Germline-derived CDR1 and CDR2 are LNHNV and YYDKDF (reference sequence). The CDR3 DNA is TGTGCCACCAGCAGCCCCATCCCCGACAGGGGGGGTTTAACTAATGAAAAACTGTTTTTT. Its translation is CATSSPIPDRGGLTNEKLFF.

This clonotype appeared a few times. This chain joins TRBV4-1 and TRBJ2-1; TRBD2 might be the D (7 bases). The ends were cut back, 5 bases at V and 9 bases at J, with 17 bases in the middle. The CDR3 consists of 14 residues. Germline-derived CDR1 and CDR2 are MGHRA and YSYEKL. This chain's CDR3 is CASSDPRGATEQFF. CDR3 DNA sequence: TGCGCCAGCAGCGACCCCCGGGGGGCCACTGAGCAGTTCTTC.

The rearrangement uses TRBV20-1 and TRBJ1-2, with D possibly TRBD1 on 6 matching bases. CDR1 is DFQATT and CDR2 is SNEGSKA in the germline V gene (reference sequence). This CDR3 region has 12 residues. V lost 5 bases and J lost 4, with 11 bases in between. The CDR3 bases are TGCAGTGCTGGAGGACAGCCCTATGGCTACACCTTC. This encodes CSAGGQPYGYTF.

The sample holds a few counts of this clonotype. The rearrangement joins TRBV15 to TRBJ2-2; 8 bases agree with TRBD1. This CDR3 comprises 14 residues. J gave up 4 bases and V 3 bases, and 1 base lay outside the gene matches. CDR1 and CDR2 from the germline V gene are LNHNV and YYDKDF (reference sequence). DNA for the CDR3: TGTGCCACCAGCAGCAGGGGGCCCACCGGGGAGCTGTTTTTT. Translated, it gives CATSSRGPTGELFF.

The chain joins TRBV7-2 to TRBJ2-3; D tentatively fits TRBD1 or TRBD2 (5 bases each). Germline V CDR1 and CDR2: SGHTA, FQGNSA. This CDR3 has 15 amino acids. The ends were cut back, 5 bases at V and 8 bases at J, with 20 bases in the middle. Written as DNA, the CDR3 is TGTGCCAGCAGCCCCCAGGGACGGACCACGGGTACGCAGTATTTT. This gives the protein CASSPQGRTTGTQYF.

This clonotype was counted a few times. The J gene is TRBJ1-1, the V gene TRBV7-9, with 8 nucleotides matching TRBD1. J gave up 3 bases and V 5 bases, and 11 bases lay outside the gene matches. This CDR3 region has 16 residues. CDR1 and CDR2 (germline): SEHNR, FQNEAQ (reference sequence). The CDR3 here is CASSHRTGHRDTEAFF. DNA for the CDR3: TGTGCCAGCAGCCACCGGACAGGGCACCGGGACACTGAAGCTTTCTTT.

In this sample, this clonotype turned up a few times. The V gene is TRBV7-9, the J gene TRBJ1-1, with unresolved D. Trimming shortened V by 1 base and J by 5 bases, and 11 bases separated the two germline ends. There are 14 residues in the CDR3. CDR1 and CDR2 from the germline V gene are SEHNR and FQNEAQ (reference sequence). In DNA form, the CDR3 reads TGTGCCAGCAGCTTAGTCGGCGGGGAAACTGAAGCTTTCTTT. Amino acids: CASSLVGGETEAFF.

This clonotype was counted ten times or more. V gene TRBV14 combines with J gene TRBJ1-4, with D unresolved. CDR3 length: 14 amino acids. Looked up from germline, CDR1 is SGHDN and CDR2 is FVKESK. Trimming took 5 bases from V and 8 from J, leaving 15 bases between them. The CDR3 protein is CASSFNSLGEKLFF. CDR3 nucleotides: TGTGCCAGCAGCTTTAACTCGCTAGGGGAAAAACTGTTTTTT.